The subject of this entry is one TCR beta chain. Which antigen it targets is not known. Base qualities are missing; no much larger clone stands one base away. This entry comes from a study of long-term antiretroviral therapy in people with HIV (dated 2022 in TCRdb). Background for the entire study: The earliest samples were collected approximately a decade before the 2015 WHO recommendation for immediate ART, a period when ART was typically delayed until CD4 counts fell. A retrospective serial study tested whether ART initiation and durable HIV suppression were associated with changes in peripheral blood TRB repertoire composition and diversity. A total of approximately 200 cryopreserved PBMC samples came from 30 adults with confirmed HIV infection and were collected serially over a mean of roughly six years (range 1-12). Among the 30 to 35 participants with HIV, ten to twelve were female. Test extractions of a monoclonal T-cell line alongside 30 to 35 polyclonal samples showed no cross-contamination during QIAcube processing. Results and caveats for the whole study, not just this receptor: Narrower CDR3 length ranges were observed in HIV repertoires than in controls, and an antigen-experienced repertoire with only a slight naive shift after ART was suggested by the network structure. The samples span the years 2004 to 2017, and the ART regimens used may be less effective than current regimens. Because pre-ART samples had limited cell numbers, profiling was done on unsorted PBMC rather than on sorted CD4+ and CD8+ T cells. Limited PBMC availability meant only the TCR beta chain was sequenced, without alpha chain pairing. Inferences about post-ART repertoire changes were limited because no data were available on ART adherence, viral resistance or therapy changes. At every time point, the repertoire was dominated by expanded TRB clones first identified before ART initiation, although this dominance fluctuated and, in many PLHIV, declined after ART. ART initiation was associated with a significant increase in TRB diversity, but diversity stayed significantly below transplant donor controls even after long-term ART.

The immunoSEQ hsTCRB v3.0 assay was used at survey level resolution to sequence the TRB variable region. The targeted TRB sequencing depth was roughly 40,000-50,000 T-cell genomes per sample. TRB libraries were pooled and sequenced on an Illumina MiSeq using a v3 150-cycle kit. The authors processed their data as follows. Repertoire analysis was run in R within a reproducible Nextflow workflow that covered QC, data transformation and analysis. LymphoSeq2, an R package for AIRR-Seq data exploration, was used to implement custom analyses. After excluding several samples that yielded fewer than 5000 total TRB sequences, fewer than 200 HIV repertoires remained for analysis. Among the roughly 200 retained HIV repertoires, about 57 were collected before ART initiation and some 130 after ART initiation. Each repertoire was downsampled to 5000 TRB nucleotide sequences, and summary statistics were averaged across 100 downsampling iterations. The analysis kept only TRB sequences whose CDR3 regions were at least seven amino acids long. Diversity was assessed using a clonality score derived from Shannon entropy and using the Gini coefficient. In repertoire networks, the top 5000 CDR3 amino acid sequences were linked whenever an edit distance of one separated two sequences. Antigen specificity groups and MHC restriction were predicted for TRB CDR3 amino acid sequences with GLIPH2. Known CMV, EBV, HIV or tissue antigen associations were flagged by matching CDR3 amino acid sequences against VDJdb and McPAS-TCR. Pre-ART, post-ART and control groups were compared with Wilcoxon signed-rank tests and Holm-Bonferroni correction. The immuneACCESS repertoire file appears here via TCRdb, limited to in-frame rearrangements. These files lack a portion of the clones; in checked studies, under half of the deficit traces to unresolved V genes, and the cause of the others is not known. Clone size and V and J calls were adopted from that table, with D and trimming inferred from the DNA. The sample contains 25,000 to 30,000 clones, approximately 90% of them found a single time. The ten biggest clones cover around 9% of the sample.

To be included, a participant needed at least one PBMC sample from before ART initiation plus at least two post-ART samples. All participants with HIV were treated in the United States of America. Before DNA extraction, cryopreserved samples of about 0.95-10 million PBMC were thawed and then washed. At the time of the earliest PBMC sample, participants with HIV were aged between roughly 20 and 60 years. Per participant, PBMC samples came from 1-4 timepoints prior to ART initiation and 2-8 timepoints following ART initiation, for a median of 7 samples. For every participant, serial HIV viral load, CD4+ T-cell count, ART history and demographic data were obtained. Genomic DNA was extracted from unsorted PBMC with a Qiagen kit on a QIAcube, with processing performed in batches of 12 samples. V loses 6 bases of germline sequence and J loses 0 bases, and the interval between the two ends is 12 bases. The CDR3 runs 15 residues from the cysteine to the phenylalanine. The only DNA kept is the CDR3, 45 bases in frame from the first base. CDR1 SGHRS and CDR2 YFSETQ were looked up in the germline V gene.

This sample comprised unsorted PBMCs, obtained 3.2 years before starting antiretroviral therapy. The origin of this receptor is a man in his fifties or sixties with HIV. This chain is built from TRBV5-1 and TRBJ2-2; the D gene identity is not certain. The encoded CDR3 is CASTTIGTNTGELFF. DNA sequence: TGCGCCAGCACCACCATCGGAACGAACACCGGGGAGCTGTTTTTT.